These 13 T cell receptor beta chains share one sample of origin, sequenced in a study of OX40 agonist ivuxolimab in advanced cancers. Assay: immunoSEQ multiplex PCR; the TCRdb copy retains only in-frame clones and omits some. The sample has under 40,000 clones; roughly 87% are singletons. Sequenced here: CD4+ or CD8+ T cells sorted from blood, sampled in a trial of the OX40 agonist ivuxolimab. These receptors all stem from an adult with an advanced solid tumor such as melanoma, head and neck, liver or kidney cancer.

The rearrangement links TRBV5-3 to TRBJ2-7; D unresolved. TRBV5-3 is an open reading frame whose function is uncertain. This CDR3 comprises 15 residues. Deletions cut 4 bases from V and 4 bases from J, with 18 bases between. The CDR3 sequence is CARSLRPVAGYEQYF. In nucleotides, the CDR3 is TGTGCCAGAAGCCTGCGACCGGTTGCAGGATACGAGCAGTACTTC.

The chain joins TRBV19 to TRBJ1-5, with D maybe TRBD1 (6 bases). The germline V gene has CDR1 LNHDA and CDR2 SQIVND (reference sequence). CDR3 length equals 14 residues. Deletions cut 8 bases from V and 3 bases from J, with 14 bases between. The DNA of the CDR3 is TGTGCCAGTTGGGGGTCAGGGGTCAATCAGCCCCAGCATTTT. Translation gives CASWGSGVNQPQHF.

The chain has TRBV4-1 and TRBJ2-5, with D perhaps TRBD1 or TRBD2 (5 bases each). CDR3 size: 15 residues. From germline, CDR1 is MGHRA and CDR2 YSYEKL. Trimming left V 0 bases short and J 4 bases short, with 12 bases between. DNA of the CDR3: TGCGCCAGCAGCCAAGAAGGGACGCAGAGAGAGACCCAGTACTTC. Its translation is CASSQEGTQRETQYF.

The chain employs TRBV9 and TRBJ2-3, with D possibly TRBD2 on 6 matching bases. Trimming took 4 bases from V and 3 from J, leaving 15 bases between them. The CDR3 is 15 amino acids. Germline loops: CDR1 SGDLS, CDR2 YYNGEE. CDR3 bases: TGTGCCAGCAGCCCTCGGGGAGGCGAGACAGATACGCAGTATTTT. Residues: CASSPRGGETDTQYF. The whole variable domain, remainder taken from reference TRBV9 and TRBJ2-3, is DSGVTQTPKHLITATGQRVTLRCSPRSGDLSVYWYQQSLDQGLQFLIQYYNGEERAKGNILERFSAQQFPDLHSELNLSSLELGDSALYFCASSPRGGETDTQYFGPGTRLTVL.

The V call is TRBV9, the J call TRBJ1-3; no definite D call. Looked up from germline, CDR1 is SGDLS and CDR2 is YYNGEE. The CDR3 has 17 residues. V was pared by 4 bases and J by 0 bases, with 17 bases between. CDR3 protein: CASSPDIQTPSGNTIYF. CDR3 coding DNA: TGTGCCAGCAGCCCTGACATCCAAACGCCCTCTGGAAACACCATATATTTT.

This sequence joins TRBV7-9 and TRBJ2-6, with 7 bases that match TRBD1. The germline V gene encodes CDR1 SEHNR and CDR2 FQNEAQ (reference sequence). The CDR3 covers 15 residues. J gave up 9 bases and V 1 base, and 6 bases lay outside the gene matches. CDR3 region: CASSLVQGQGNVLTF. DNA of the CDR3: TGTGCCAGCAGCTTAGTACAGGGGCAGGGCAACGTCCTGACTTTC.

This sequence joins TRBV5-1 and TRBJ2-7, with D perhaps matching TRBD1 (5 bases). V lost 7 bases, J lost 1 base, and 18 bases lay in between. This CDR3 spans 15 amino acids. Germline V CDR1 and CDR2: SGHRS, YFSETQ. CDR3: CASREATERSYEQYF. DNA for the CDR3: TGCGCCAGCCGAGAAGCGACAGAGAGATCCTACGAGCAGTACTTC.

The chain combines TRBV4-3 with TRBJ2-1; D is ambiguous. Trimming pared 2 bases from V and 7 bases from J, leaving 15 bases between. There are 15 residues in the CDR3. Germline V CDR1 and CDR2: LGHNA, YSLEER. Here the CDR3 DNA reads TGCGCCAGCAGCCAAAGGGTGGACGCAGTGAATGAGCAGTTCTTC. It codes for CASSQRVDAVNEQFF.

The V call is TRBV6-5, the J call TRBJ2-2, with D hard to call. This CDR3 has 13 residues. Germline loops: CDR1 MNHEY, CDR2 SVGAGI. The V gene lost 0 bases and the J gene lost 6 bases, with 5 bases spanning the gap. The CDR3 reads CASSYSEAGELFF. CDR3 sequence (DNA): TGTGCCAGCAGTTACTCGGAAGCCGGGGAGCTGTTTTTT.

This chain joins TRBV5-6 and TRBJ1-1; the D gene is possibly TRBD1 (6 bases). This CDR3 region has 16 residues. V gave up 1 base and J gave up 1 base, with 14 bases separating them. CDR1 is SGHDT, CDR2 YYEEEE, per germline. CDR3 sequence reads: CASSLFSGGGNTEAFF. For the CDR3, the DNA is TGTGCCAGCAGCTTGTTTTCGGGGGGCGGGAACACTGAAGCTTTCTTT.

Concerning this clone: One end of the junction does not line up with germline, which may come from a read error. The chain joins TRBV7-7 to TRBJ2-1, with 8 bases matching TRBD1. This CDR3 is 15 amino acids long. Per germline, CDR1 SSHAT and CDR2 FNYEAQ (reference sequence). The CDR3 sequence is CASSLGTGPDNEQFF. For the CDR3, the DNA is TGTGCTAGCAGCTTAGGGACAGGACCCGACAATGAGCAGTTCTTC.

This rearrangement joins TRBV13 to TRBJ2-7, with D maybe TRBD1 (5 bases). Germline V gene data show CDR1 as PRHDT and CDR2 as FYEKMQ (reference sequence). The length of the CDR3 is 14 residues. V gave up 3 bases and J gave up 3 bases, with 12 bases separating them. This CDR3 is CASSFAGIIYEQYF. As DNA, the CDR3 is TGTGCCAGCAGCTTTGCAGGGATTATCTACGAGCAGTACTTC.

The chain recombines TRBV27 with TRBJ2-7; 8 bases are shared with TRBD1. The trim removed 3 bases at V and 5 bases at J, leaving 12 bases unmatched. CDR1 and CDR2 from the germline V gene are MNHEY and SMNVEV (reference sequence). The CDR3 covers 16 residues. CDR3 sequence reads: CASSLIGTGGAHEQYF. CDR3 in DNA: TGTGCCAGCAGTTTGATTGGGACAGGCGGGGCGCACGAGCAGTACTTC.